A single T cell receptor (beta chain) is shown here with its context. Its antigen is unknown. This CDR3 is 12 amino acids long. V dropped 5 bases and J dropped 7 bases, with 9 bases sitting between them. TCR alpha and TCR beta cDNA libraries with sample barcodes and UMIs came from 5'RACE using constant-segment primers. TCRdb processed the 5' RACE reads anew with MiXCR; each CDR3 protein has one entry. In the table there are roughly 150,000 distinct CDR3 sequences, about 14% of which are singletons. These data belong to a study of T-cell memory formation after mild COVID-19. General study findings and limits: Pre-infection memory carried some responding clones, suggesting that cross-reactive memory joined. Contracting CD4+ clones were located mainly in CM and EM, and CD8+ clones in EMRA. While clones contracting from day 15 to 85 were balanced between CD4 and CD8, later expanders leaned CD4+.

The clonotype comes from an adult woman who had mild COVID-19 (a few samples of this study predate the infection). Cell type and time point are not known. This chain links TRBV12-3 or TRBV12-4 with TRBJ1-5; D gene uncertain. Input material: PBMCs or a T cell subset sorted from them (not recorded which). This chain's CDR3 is CASSILAQPQHF. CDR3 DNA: TGTGCCAGCAGTATCTTGGCCCAGCCCCAGCATTTT.